This T cell receptor (beta chain) was sequenced in a study of T-cell memory formation after mild COVID-19. In the study overall: Largely, the TCR clusters proved donor specific. Study findings and constraints: Some SARS-CoV-2-responding clones were already detected in memory before infection.

CDR3 length: 14 residues. Per germline, CDR1 SQVTM and CDR2 ANQGSEA. V dropped 4 bases and J dropped 1; count of bases not matched to a gene: 4. From the 5' RACE reads, TCRdb called clonotypes with MiXCR, one entry per CDR3 protein. Among 300,000 to 400,000 distinct CDR3 sequences listed, 25% to 30% were seen once. Regarding this clonotype: As yet, its antigen is unknown.

The material sequenced was PBMCs or a T cell subset sorted from them (not recorded which). The sequence was collected from an adult woman who had mild COVID-19 (a few samples of this study predate the infection). Cell type and time point are not known. The chain carries TRBV29-1 and TRBJ1-5; the match to TRBD1 covers 7 bases. CDR3 sequence reads: CSVGEQGSNQPQHF. Written as DNA, the CDR3 is TGCAGCGTTGGCGAACAGGGGAGCAATCAGCCCCAGCATTTT. The whole variable domain, remainder taken from reference TRBV29-1 and TRBJ1-5, is SAVISQKPSRDICQRGTSLTIQCQVDSQVTMMFWYRQQPGQSLTLIATANQGSEATYESGFVIDKFPISRPNLTFSTLTVSNMSPEDSSIYLCSVGEQGSNQPQHFGDGTRLSIL.